This TCR beta chain was identified in a study of follicular helper T cells after annual influenza vaccination. Findings of the study overall: Most later recoveries of Day 7 ICOS+CD38+ clones were ICOS-CD38- cTfh.

The table lists this clone with a few counts. Antigen: not known. The time point is: 2014-2015 season, pre-vaccination. Per time point, about 40-110 mL of blood was sampled. Data came from immunoSEQ multiplex PCR; TCRdb stores just in-frame clones and leaves some out. The sample comprises about 11,000 clones, over 65% of which are singletons, and over 0.7% rests with the top ten. This TCR was sampled from an adult who received the influenza vaccine. The source was CXCR5- memory CD4+ T cells sorted from blood, collected on the day of influenza vaccination.

This CDR3 reads CASSVGLAGEQFF. The DNA of the CDR3 is TGTGCCAGCAGCGTGGGACTAGCGGGTGAGCAGTTCTTC. The chain couples TRBV9 to TRBJ2-1; 12 nucleotides match TRBD2. CDR1 and CDR2 (germline): SGDLS, YYNGEE. CDR3 size: 13 residues. Unmatched junction bases numbered 0, after V lost 2 bases and J lost 9 bases.